The table lists the clone carrying this T cell receptor (beta chain) with a few counts. The target antigen is unknown. This sample is part of a study of PD-1 blockade in classical Hodgkin lymphoma. Overall study: Intravenous nivolumab at 3 mg/kg was given to patients every 2 weeks. Study conclusions and caveats: Only CD4+ TCR diversity, not CD8+, had risen significantly by C4D1. Sources of repertoire differences remain undefined, possibly disease activity or prior therapy. Patients excluded were those beginning nivolumab under 1 year after ASCT.

The CDR3 totals 16 residues. V was clipped by 4 bases and J by 2 bases; unmatched bases: 0. Germline V gene lookup returns CDR1 MNHEY and CDR2 SVGAGI. Described time point: cycle 4 day 1 (C4D1), after 5 to 7 weeks of nivolumab. Brentuximab vedotin exposure varied among the patients, all of whom had relapsed after autologous stem cell transplantation. Thawed PBMCs were the source of CD4+ T cells, purified by magnetic negative selection. Produced via immunoSEQ multiplex PCR; TCRdb's table is partial and in-frame only. The table records 25,000 to 35,000 clones, less than 80% of them present only once. This chain links TRBV6-5 with TRBJ2-1; 15 nucleotides agree with TRBD2. This TCR came from a human donor with classical Hodgkin lymphoma. Material: CD4+ T cells from blood, obtained before the fourth cycle of nivolumab. The CDR3 nucleotides are TGTGCCAGCAGTTGGACTAGCGGGGGGGCCTACAATGAGCAGTTCTTC. Its translation is CASSWTSGGAYNEQFF.